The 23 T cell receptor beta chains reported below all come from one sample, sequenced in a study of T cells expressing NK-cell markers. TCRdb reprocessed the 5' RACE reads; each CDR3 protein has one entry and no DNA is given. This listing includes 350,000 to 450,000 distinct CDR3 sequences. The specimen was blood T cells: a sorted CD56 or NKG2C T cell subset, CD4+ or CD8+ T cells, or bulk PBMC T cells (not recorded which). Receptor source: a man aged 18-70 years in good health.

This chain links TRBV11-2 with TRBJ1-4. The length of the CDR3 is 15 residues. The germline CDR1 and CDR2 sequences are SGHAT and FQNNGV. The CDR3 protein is CASSQNRRVGEKLFF.

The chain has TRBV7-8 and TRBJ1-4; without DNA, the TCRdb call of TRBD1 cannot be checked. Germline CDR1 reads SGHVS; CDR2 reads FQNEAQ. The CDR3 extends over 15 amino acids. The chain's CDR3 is CASSFGTHTNEKLFF.

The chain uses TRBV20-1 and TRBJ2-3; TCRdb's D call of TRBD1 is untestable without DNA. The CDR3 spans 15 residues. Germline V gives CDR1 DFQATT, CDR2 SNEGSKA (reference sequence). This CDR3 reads CSAQPGGSSTDTQYF.

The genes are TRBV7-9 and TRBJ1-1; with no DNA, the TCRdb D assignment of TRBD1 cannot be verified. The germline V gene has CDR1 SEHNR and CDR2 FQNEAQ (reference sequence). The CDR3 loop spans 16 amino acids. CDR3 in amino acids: CASSRQIGTVNTEAFF.

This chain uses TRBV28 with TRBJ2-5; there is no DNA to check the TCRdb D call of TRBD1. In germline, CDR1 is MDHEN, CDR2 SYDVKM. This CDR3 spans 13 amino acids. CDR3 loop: CASSYPAGETQYF.

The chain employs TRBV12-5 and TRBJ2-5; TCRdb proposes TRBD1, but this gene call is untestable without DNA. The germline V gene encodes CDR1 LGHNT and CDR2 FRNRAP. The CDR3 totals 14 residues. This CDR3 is CASGLGVGGETQYF.

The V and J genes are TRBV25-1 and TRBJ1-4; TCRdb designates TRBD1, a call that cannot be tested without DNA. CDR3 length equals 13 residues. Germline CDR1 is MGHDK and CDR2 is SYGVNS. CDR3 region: CASRPAGDEKLFF.

The chain's CDR3 is CSVISLDLGSPLHF. The V and J genes are TRBV20-1 and TRBJ1-6. The V gene's germline CDR1 is DFQATT and CDR2 SNEGSKA (reference sequence). The CDR3 extends over 14 amino acids.

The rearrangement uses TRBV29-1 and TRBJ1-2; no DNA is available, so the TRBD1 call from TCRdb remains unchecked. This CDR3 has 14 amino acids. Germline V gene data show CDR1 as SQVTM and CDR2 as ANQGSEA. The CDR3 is CSADDRGGGYGYTF.

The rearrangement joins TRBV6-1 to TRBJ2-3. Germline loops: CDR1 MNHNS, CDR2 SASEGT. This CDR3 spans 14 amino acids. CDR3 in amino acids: CASTRKASTDTQYF.

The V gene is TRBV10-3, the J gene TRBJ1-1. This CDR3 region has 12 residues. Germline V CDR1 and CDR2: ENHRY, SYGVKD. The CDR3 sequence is CAISERSAEAFF.

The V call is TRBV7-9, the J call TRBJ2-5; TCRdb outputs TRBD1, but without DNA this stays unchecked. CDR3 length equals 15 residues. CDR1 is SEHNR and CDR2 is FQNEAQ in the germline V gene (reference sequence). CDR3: CASSFQGDWGETQYF.

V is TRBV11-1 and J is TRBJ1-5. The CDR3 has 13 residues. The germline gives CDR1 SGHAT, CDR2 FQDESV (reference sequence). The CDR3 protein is CASSSRSNQPQHF.

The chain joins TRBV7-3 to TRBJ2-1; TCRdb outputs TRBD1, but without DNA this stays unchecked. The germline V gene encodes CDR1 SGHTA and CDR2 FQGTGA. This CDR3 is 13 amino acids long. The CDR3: CASSLDRDNEQFF.

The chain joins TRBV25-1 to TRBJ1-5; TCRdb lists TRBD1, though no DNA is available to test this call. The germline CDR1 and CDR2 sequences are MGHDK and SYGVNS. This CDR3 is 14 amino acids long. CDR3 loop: CASSGLGGNQPQHF.

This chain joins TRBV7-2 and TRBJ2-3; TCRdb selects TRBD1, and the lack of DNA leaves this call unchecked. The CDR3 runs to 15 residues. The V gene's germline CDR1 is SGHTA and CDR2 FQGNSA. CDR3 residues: CASRPTLGGTDTQYF.

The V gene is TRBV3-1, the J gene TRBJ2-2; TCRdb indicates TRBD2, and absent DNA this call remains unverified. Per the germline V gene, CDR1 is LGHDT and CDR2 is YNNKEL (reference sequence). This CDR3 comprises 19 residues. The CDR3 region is CASSRKGSSGGINTGELFF.

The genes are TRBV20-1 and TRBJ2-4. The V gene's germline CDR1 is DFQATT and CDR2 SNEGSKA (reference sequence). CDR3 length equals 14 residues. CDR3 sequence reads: CSASISVGKNIQYF.

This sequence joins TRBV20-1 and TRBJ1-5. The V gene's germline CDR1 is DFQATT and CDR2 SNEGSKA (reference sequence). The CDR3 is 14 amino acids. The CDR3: CSALKERLSQPQHF.

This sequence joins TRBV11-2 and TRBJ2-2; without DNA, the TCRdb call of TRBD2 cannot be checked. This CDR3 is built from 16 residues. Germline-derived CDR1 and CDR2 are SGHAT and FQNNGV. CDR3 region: CASSSQRGVGTGELFF.

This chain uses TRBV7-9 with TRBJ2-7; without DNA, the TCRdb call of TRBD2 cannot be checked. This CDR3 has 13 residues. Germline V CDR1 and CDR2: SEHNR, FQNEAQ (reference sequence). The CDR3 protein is CASRSTNSYEQYF.

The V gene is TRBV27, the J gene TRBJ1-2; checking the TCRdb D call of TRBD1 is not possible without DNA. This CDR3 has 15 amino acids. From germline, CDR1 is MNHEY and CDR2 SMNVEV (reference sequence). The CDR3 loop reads CASSLSRQARGGYTF.

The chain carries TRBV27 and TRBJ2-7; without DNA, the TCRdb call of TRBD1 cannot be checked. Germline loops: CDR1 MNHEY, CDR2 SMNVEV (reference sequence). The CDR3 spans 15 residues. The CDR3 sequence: CASSFQGLNSYEQYF.